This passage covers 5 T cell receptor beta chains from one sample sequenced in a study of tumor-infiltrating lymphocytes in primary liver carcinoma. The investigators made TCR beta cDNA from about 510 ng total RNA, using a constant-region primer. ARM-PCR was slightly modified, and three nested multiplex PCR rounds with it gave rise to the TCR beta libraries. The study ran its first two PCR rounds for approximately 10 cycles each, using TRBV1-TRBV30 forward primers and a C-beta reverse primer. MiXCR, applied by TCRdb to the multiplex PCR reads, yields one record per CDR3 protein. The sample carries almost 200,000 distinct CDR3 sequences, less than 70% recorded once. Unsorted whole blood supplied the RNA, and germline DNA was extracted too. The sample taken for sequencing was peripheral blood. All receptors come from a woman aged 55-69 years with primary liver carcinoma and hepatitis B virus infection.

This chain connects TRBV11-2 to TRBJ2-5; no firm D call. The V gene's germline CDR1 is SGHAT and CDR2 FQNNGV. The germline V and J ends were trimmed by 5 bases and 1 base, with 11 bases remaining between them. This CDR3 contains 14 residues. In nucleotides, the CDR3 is TGTGCCAGCAGCCAGGACGGACCCCAAGAGACCCAGTACTTC. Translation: CASSQDGPQETQYF.

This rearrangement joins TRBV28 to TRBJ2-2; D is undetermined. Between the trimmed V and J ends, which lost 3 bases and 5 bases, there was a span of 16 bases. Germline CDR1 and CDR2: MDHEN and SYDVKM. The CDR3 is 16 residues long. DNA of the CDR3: TGTGCCAGCAGTTTTAGCCCCGCCCCTGGGACCGGGGAGCTGTTTTTT. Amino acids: CASSFSPAPGTGELFF.

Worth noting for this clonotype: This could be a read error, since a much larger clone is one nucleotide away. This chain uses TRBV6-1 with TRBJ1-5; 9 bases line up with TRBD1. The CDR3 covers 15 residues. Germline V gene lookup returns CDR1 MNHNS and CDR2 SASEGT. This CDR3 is CDSRRQGDFNQPQHF. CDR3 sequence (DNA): TGTGACAGCAGGCGACAGGGGGACTTCAATCAGCCCCAGCATTTT.

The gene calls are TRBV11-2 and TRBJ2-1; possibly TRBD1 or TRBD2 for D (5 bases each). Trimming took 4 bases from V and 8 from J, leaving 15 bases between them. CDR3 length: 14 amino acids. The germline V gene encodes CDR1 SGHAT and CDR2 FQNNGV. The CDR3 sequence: CASSSGPPVYEQFF. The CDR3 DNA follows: TGTGCCAGCAGCTCGGGACCACCGGTCTATGAGCAGTTCTTC.

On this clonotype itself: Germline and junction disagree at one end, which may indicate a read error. The CDR3 protein is CASSQVVRGAKNIKYF. CDR3 coding DNA: TGTGCCAGCAGCCAAGTGGTCAGGGGAGCCAAAAACATTAAGTACTTC. The chain joins TRBV4-2 to TRBJ2-4; a weak D match, TRBD1 (6 bases). Per the germline V gene, CDR1 is LGHNA and CDR2 is YNFKEQ. The CDR3 extends over 16 amino acids.